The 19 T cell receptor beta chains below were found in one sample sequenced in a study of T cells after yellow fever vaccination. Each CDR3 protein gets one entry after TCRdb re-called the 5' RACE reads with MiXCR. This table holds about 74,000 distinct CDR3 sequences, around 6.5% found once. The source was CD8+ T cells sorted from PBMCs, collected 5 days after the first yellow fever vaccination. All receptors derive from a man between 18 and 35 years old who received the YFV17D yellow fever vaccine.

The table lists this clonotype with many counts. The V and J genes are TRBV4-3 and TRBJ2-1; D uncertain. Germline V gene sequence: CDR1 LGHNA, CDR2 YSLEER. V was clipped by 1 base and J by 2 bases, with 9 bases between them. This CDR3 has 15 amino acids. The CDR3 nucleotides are TGCGCCAGCAGCCAAGGGACCCGGCCCTACAATGAGCAGTTCTTC. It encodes CASSQGTRPYNEQFF.

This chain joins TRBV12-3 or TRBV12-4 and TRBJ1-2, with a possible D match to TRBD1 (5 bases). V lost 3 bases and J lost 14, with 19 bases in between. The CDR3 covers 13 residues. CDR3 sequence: CASSFFLPRGRTF. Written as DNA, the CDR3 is TGTGCCAGCAGTTTTTTTCTCCCTCGGGGACGGACCTTC.

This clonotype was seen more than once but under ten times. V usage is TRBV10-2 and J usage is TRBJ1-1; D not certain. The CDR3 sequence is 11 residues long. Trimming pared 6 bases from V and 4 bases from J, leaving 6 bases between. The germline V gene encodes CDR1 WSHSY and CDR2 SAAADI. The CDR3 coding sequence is TGCGCCAGCAGATCATTCACTGAAGCTTTCTTT. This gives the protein CASRSFTEAFF.

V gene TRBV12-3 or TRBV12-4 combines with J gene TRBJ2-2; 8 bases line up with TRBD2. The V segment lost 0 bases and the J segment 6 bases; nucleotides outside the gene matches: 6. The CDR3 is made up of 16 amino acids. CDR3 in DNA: TGTGCCAGCAGTTTAGCCCACTCACTAGCGGCCGGGGAGCTGTTTTTT. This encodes CASSLAHSLAAGELFF.

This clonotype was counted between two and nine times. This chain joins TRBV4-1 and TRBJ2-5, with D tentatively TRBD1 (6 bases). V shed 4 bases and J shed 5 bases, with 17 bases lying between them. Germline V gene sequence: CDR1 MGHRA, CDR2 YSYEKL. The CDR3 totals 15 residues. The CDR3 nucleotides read TGCGCCAGCAGCCCGGGGACATCTAACCTGGAGACCCAGTACTTC. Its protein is CASSPGTSNLETQYF.

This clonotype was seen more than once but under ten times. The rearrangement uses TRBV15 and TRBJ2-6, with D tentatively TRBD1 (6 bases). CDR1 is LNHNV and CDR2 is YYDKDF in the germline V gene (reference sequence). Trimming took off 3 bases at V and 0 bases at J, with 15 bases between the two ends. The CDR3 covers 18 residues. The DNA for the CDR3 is TGTGCCACCAGCAGGAAGGGGGTATCCCCCTCTGGGGCCAACGTCCTGACTTTC. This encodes CATSRKGVSPSGANVLTF.

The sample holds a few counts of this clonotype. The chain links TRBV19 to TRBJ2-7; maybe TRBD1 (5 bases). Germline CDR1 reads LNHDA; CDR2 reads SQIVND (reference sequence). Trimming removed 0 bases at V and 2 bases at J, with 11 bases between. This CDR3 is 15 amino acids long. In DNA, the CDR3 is TGTGCCAGTAGTATAGATCCTGGGGCGGCCTACGAGCAGTACTTC. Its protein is CASSIDPGAAYEQYF.

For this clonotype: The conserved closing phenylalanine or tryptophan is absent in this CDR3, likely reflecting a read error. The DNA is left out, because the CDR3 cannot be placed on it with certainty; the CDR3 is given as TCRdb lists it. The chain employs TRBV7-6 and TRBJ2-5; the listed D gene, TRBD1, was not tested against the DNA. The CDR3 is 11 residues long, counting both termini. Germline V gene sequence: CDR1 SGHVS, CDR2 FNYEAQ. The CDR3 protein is CASSDRSGLWH.

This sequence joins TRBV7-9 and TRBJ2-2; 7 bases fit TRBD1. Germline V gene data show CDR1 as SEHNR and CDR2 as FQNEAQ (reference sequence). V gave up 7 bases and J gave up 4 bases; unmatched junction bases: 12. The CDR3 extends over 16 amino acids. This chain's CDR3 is CASNEQGWIGTGELFF. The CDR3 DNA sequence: TGTGCCAGCAACGAACAGGGGTGGATTGGCACCGGGGAGCTGTTTTTT.

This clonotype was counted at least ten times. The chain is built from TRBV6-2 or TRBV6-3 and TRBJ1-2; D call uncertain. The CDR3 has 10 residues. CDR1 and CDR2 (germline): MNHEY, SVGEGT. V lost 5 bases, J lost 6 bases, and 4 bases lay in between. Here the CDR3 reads CASSGHGYTF. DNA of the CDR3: TGTGCCAGCAGTGGGCATGGCTACACCTTC.

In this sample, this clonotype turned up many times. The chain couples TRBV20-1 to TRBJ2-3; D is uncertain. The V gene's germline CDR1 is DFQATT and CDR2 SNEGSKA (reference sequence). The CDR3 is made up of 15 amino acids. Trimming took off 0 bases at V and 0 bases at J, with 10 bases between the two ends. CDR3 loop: CSARDRASSTDTQYF. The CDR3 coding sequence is TGCAGTGCTAGAGATCGGGCGTCTAGCACAGATACGCAGTATTTT.

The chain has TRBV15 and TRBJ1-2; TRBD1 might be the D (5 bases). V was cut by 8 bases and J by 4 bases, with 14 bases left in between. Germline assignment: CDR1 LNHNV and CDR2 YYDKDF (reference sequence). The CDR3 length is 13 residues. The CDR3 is CATRGDSRYGYTF. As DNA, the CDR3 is TGTGCCACCCGAGGAGACAGCCGCTATGGCTACACCTTC.

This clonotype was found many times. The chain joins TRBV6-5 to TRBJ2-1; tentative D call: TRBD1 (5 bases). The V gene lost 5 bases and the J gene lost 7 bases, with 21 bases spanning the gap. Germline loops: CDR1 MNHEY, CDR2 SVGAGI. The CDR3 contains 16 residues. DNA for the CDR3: TGTGCCAGCAGTACCCCGGGCCTTCAGGGAAAAAATGAGCAGTTCTTC. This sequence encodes CASSTPGLQGKNEQFF.

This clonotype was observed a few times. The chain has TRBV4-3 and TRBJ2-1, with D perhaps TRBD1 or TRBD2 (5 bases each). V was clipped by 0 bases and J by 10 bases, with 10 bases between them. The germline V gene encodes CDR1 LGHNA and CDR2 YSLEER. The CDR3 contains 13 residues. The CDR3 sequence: CASSQEWGPEQFF. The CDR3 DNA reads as TGCGCCAGCAGCCAAGAATGGGGACCAGAGCAGTTCTTC.

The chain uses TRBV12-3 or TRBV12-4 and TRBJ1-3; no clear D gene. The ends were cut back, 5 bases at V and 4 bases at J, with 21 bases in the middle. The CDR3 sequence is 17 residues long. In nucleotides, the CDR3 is TGTGCCAGCAGTCGCATACTCTTCGCCTTAAGGGGAAACACCATATATTTT. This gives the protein CASSRILFALRGNTIYF.

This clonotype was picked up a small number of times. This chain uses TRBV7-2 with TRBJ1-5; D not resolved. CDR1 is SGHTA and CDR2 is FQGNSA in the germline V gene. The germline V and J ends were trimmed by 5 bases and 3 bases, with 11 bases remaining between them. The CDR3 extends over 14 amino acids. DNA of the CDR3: TGTGCCAGCAGCCTTGACCCTGTCAATCAGCCCCAGCATTTT. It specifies CASSLDPVNQPQHF.

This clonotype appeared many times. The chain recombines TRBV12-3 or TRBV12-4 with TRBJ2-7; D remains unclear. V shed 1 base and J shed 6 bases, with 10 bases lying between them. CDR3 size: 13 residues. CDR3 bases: TGTGCCAGCAGTTTAGGGGATTTAGGCGAGCAGTACTTC. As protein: CASSLGDLGEQYF.

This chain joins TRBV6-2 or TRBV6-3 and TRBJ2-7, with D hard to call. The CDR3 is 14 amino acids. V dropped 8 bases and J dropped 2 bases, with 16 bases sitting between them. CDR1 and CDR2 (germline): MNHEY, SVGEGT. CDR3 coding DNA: TGTGCCAGCGGTGGACGAGTAGAAACCTACGAGCAGTACTTC. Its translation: CASGGRVETYEQYF.

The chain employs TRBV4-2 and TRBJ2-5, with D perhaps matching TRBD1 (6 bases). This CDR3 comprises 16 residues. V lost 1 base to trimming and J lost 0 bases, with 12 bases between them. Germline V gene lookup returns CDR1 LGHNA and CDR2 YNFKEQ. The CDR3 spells CASSQVGRGNQETQYF. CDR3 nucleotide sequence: TGTGCCAGCAGCCAAGTGGGAAGGGGGAACCAAGAGACCCAGTACTTC.